One sample yielded the 8 T cell receptor beta chains listed below, sequenced in a study of long-term antiretroviral therapy in people with HIV. Runs used v3.0 of the immunoSEQ assay and were done at survey level. Produced via immunoSEQ multiplex PCR; TCRdb's table is partial and in-frame only. This sample has around 31,000 clones, with approximately 83% found just once. The sequenced sample was unsorted PBMCs, obtained 0.8 years before starting antiretroviral therapy. The source is a man in his late teens or twenties with HIV.

The J gene is TRBJ2-7, the V gene TRBV6-1; TRBD2 agrees at 7 bases. V shed 7 bases, J shed 4 bases, and the junction held 7 bases outside the gene matches. The CDR3 runs 13 residues. Germline V gives CDR1 MNHNS, CDR2 SASEGT. The CDR3: CASTGSGIYEQYF. DNA for the CDR3: TGTGCCAGCACTGGGAGCGGGATTTACGAGCAGTACTTC.

V gene TRBV4-2 combines with J gene TRBJ2-3; 14 bases map to TRBD2. The length of the CDR3 is 19 residues. Unmatched junction bases numbered 7, after V lost 2 bases and J lost 0 bases. Germline V lookup: CDR1 LGHNA, CDR2 YNFKEQ. The CDR3 sequence is CASSQQTSGRGISTDTQYF. CDR3 nucleotides: TGTGCCAGCAGCCAACAGACTAGCGGGAGGGGGATTAGCACAGATACGCAGTATTTT.

This chain uses TRBV15 with TRBJ1-5; TRBD1 matches at 7 bases. The junction had 3 bases not matched to a gene; V was cut back by 1 base and J by 0 bases. The CDR3 totals 16 residues. Germline V gene lookup returns CDR1 LNHNV and CDR2 YYDKDF (reference sequence). The CDR3 region has the DNA TGTGCCACCAGCAGAGGGGGGACAGTTAGCAATCAGCCCCAGCATTTT. It encodes CATSRGGTVSNQPQHF.

The chain couples TRBV10-3 to TRBJ2-5; no reliable D call. CDR1 ENHRY and CDR2 SYGVKD come from the germline V gene. V lost 2 bases to trimming and J lost 5 bases, with 15 bases between them. The CDR3 is 15 residues long. The CDR3 coding sequence is TGTGCCATCAGTGAGACTAAAGGCCTCCTGGAGACCCAGTACTTC. Residues: CAISETKGLLETQYF.

This chain uses TRBV9 with TRBJ2-1, with TRBD1 identical over 10 bases. Germline V gene lookup returns CDR1 SGDLS and CDR2 YYNGEE. The CDR3 spans 20 residues. Losses at the gene ends were 0 bases for V and 0 bases for J; bases not matched to a gene: 12. Here the CDR3 DNA reads TGTGCCAGCAGCGTAGGCCCCGGGACAGGGGAAATAAGCTCCTACAATGAGCAGTTCTTC. As protein: CASSVGPGTGEISSYNEQFF.

This chain uses TRBV4-1 with TRBJ2-1; 9 bases agree with TRBD1. The ends lost 8 bases at V and 8 bases at J; junction bases unmatched: 25. Germline V lookup: CDR1 MGHRA, CDR2 YSYEKL. This CDR3 comprises 19 residues. CDR3 in amino acids: CASGIPDRGERAAIHEQFF. The CDR3 bases are TGCGCCAGCGGAATACCGGACAGGGGAGAACGTGCGGCTATTCATGAGCAGTTCTTC.

In DNA, the CDR3 is TGTGCCAGTAGCATCCCCGGGGAGGGTGGAGATACGCAGTATTTT. Its protein is CASSIPGEGGDTQYF. The chain carries TRBV19 and TRBJ2-3, with 7 bases aligning to TRBD2. This CDR3 comprises 15 residues. V trimming: 6 bases; J trimming: 5 bases; junction bases outside the gene matches: 11. Looked up from germline, CDR1 is LNHDA and CDR2 is SQIVND (reference sequence). The full variable domain, in which reference TRBV19 and TRBJ2-3 provide the parts outside the CDR3, is DGGITQSPKYLFRKEGQNVTLSCEQNLNHDAMYWYRQDPGQGLRLIYYSQIVNDFQKGDIAEGYSVSREKKESFPLTVTSAQKNPTAFYLCASSIPGEGGDTQYFGPGTRLTVL.

J is TRBJ2-7 and V is TRBV6-1; unclear D gene. Trimming removed 2 bases from V and 7 bases from J, with 9 bases in between. The CDR3 runs 12 residues. Per the germline V gene, CDR1 is MNHNS and CDR2 is SASEGT. The CDR3 bases are TGTGCCAGCAGTGAACCGGTGGGGGAGCAGTACTTC. This encodes CASSEPVGEQYF.